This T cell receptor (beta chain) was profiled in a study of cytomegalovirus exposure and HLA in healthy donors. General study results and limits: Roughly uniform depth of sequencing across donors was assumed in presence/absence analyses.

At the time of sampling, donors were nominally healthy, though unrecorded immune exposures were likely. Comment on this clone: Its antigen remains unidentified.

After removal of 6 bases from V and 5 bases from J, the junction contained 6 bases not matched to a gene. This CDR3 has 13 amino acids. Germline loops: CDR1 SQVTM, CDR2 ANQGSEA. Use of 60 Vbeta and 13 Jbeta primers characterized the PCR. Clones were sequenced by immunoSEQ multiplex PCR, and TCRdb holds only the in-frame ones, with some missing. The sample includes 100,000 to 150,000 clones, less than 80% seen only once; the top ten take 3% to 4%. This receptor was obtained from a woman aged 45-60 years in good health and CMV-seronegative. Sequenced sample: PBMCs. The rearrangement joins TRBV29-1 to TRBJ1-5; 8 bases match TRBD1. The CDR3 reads CSVAGGQDQPQHF. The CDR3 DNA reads TGCAGCGTGGCAGGGGGCCAAGATCAGCCCCAGCATTTT.